This TCR beta chain was observed in a study of cytomegalovirus exposure and HLA in healthy donors. Overall study context: Assignment to the Caucasian-associated ancestry cluster applied to around 80% of the approximately 380 genotyped donors. Points from the study as a whole: Earlier findings revealed that most TCR beta V segments proved productive either about 87% or about 30% of the time.

As concerns this clone: Antigen: not known.

PCR used 60 Vbeta primers and 13 Jbeta primers. Original methodology: In a later analysis, of some 80 million unique beta chains, roughly 10 million appeared in at least two donors. The method was immunoSEQ multiplex PCR; TCRdb's version includes in-frame clones alone and lacks a portion of them. Clone size and the V and J calls come from that table; the DNA yielded D and trimming. The sample table sets out around 200,000 clones. The source of this sequence is a young woman in good health and CMV-seropositive. Sequencing input: PBMCs.

Written as DNA, the CDR3 is TGTGCCAGCAGCCCCCCGGGGTCTCCTCCTCCCTACGAGCAGTACTTC. Translated, it gives CASSPPGSPPPYEQYF. The chain carries TRBV13 and TRBJ2-7; TRBD2 is a possible D gene (5 bases). The ends were cut back, 5 bases at V and 2 bases at J, with 19 bases in the middle. The CDR3 loop spans 16 amino acids. CDR1 and CDR2 (germline): PRHDT, FYEKMQ (reference sequence).